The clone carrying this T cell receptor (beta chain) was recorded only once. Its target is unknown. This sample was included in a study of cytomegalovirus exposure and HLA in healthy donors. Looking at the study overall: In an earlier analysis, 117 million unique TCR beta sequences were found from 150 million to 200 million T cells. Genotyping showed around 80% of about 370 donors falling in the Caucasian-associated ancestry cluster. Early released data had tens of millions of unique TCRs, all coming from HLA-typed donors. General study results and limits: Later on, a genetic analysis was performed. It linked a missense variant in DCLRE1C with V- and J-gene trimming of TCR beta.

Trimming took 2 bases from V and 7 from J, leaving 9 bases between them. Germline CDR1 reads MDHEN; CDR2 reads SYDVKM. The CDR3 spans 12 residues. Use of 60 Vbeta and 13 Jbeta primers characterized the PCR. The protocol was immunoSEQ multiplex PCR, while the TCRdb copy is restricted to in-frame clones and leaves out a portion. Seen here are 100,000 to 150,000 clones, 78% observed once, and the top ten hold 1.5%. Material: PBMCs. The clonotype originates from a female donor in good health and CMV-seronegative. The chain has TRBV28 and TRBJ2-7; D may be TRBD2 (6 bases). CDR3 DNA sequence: TGTGCCAGCAGTTTACTGGCGGGAGAGCAGTACTTC. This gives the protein CASSLLAGEQYF.